The clone carrying this TCR beta chain was recorded a few times. Within the sample, other DNA sequences also encode this same CDR3. Assay used: immunoSEQ multiplex PCR; TCRdb lists only in-frame clones, some missing. The sample has 200,000 or so clones; less than 90% are singletons. These data come from a study of blood T cell repertoires in COVID-19. Trimming left V 8 bases short and J 0 bases short, with 8 bases between. This CDR3 has 13 amino acids. Specimen: peripheral blood. This clonotype was obtained from a man in his 70s with active or convalescent COVID-19. The genes are TRBV12-3 or TRBV12-4 and TRBJ1-5, with D hard to call. The CDR3 DNA sequence: TGTGCCAGCCGACGGGGTAGCAATCAGCCCCAGCATTTT. Protein sequence: CASRRGSNQPQHF.